This is a list of T cell receptor beta chains from one sample in a study of T-cell memory formation after mild COVID-19. One entry per CDR3 protein results from TCRdb running MiXCR on the 5' RACE reads. The sample lists about 180,000 distinct CDR3 sequences; approximately 18% were seen once. The sequencing input was PBMCs or a T cell subset sorted from them (not recorded which). These receptors were collected from a man younger than 35 who had mild COVID-19 (a few samples of this study predate the infection). Cell type and time point are not known. CDR3s include the opening cysteine and the closing phenylalanine or tryptophan. A D gene is named only where the DNA matches it firmly. Some rows mark clone size as missing; the rest say once, few, many or name a class of expanded clone.

J gene,clone size,D gene,V gene,CDR3 DNA,CDR3 protein
TRBJ2-5,NA,NA,TRBV5-1,TGCGCCAGCAGCCTGTCAGGGGATCCGGGAGAGACCCAGTACTTC,CASSLSGDPGETQYF
TRBJ1-1,few,NA,TRBV30,TGTGCCTTAGGACTTTACACTGAAGCTTTCTTT,CALGLYTEAFF
TRBJ2-1,NA,TRBD1,TRBV18,TGTGCCAGCTCACTCCGACAGGGATCTCCTGAGCAGTTCTTC,CASSLRQGSPEQFF
TRBJ2-3,NA,NA,TRBV7-9,TGTGCCAGCAGCTTAGAGCAAAATAGCCGTTTTGGGCATACGCAGTATTTT,CASSLEQNSRFGHTQYF
TRBJ2-2,NA,TRBD1,TRBV7-9,TGTGCCACTGGGACAGATAACACCGTGGAGCTGTTTTTT,CATGTDNTVELFF
TRBJ2-5,NA,TRBD2,TRBV7-2,TGTGCCAGCAGCTTAGACGCGGGGGGGCAGGAGACCCAGTACTTC,CASSLDAGGQETQYF
TRBJ1-1,NA,NA,TRBV20-1,TGCAGTGCTAGCGACATCGGGAACACTGAAGCTTTCTTT,CSASDIGNTEAFF
TRBJ1-3,NA,NA,TRBV11-2,TGTGCCAGCAGCTTAGAGACACCTATCTCTGGAAACACCATATATTTT,CASSLETPISGNTIYF
TRBJ2-3,few,NA,TRBV5-1,TGCGCCAGCAGCTTGGACCTCGGAGGAGATACGCAGTATTTT,CASSLDLGGDTQYF
TRBJ2-1,NA,NA,TRBV18,TGTGCCAGCTCACCAGTGGGGGGCGCCTACAATGAGCAGTTCTTC,CASSPVGGAYNEQFF
TRBJ2-3,few,NA,TRBV12-3/TRBV12-4,TGTGCCAGCAGTTTCGACAGAAACACAGATACGCAGTATTTT,CASSFDRNTDTQYF
TRBJ2-3,NA,NA,TRBV29-1,TGCAGCGTCGTCCCGGCCAGGGGCACAGATACGCAGTATTTT,CSVVPARGTDTQYF
TRBJ2-7,many,TRBD1,TRBV7-9,TGTGCCAGCAGCGGAAGACGGGACAGCGTTTCCTACGAGCAGTACTTC,CASSGRRDSVSYEQYF
TRBJ1-1,few,NA,TRBV5-1,TGCGCCAGCAGCTTGGTCCCGGGGGCGAACACTGAAGCTTTCTTT,CASSLVPGANTEAFF
TRBJ2-3,many,TRBD1,TRBV5-1,TGCGCCAGCAGCACCGGACAGGTCACAGATACGCAGTATTTT,CASSTGQVTDTQYF
TRBJ2-7,many,NA,TRBV12-3/TRBV12-4,TGTGCCAGCAGCCTGGGGGACGGGGACTACGAGCAGTACTTC,CASSLGDGDYEQYF
TRBJ2-3,NA,NA,TRBV6-2/TRBV6-3,TGTGCCAGCAGTCGATTCGATACGCAGTATTTT,CASSRFDTQYF
TRBJ2-3,NA,NA,TRBV23-1,TGCGCCAGCACTGGACATTCGAGGGATACGCAGTATTTT,CASTGHSRDTQYF
TRBJ1-2,few,NA,TRBV12-3/TRBV12-4,TGTGCCAGCAGTTTTGGCTATGGCTACACCTTC,CASSFGYGYTF
TRBJ2-3,few,TRBD2,TRBV20-1,TGCAGTGCTGGCCTAGGCCGGGGGGGCCGCACAGATACGCAGTATTTT,CSAGLGRGGRTDTQYF
TRBJ2-2,NA,TRBD2,TRBV19,TGTGCCAGTAGTTCCCAGGGAGGGTACACCGGGGAGCTGTTTTTT,CASSSQGGYTGELFF
TRBJ2-3,NA,NA,TRBV6-2/TRBV6-3,TGTGCCAGCAGTCCACCCCGTGGGCTTCCTAGCACAGATACGCAGTATTTT,CASSPPRGLPSTDTQYF
TRBJ1-5,NA,NA,TRBV2,TGTGCCAGCAGGCCCGTTGGGAATCAGCCCCAGCATTTT,CASRPVGNQPQHF
TRBJ2-1,few,NA,TRBV7-3,TGTGCCAGCAGCTTAAACCCCCGCTCGGATGAGCAGTTCTTC,CASSLNPRSDEQFF
TRBJ1-5,many,NA,TRBV7-2,TGTGCCAGCAGCACACAGGGAGTAAGCAATCAGCCCCAGCATTTT,CASSTQGVSNQPQHF
TRBJ1-3,few,NA,TRBV9,TGTGCCAGCAGCGCCGACCGGTCTGGAAACACCATATATTTT,CASSADRSGNTIYF
TRBJ2-1,NA,NA,TRBV6-6,TGTGCCAGCAGTGACCACCGGAATGAGCAGTTCTTC,CASSDHRNEQFF
TRBJ2-7,NA,TRBD1,TRBV5-1,TGCGCCAGCAGCTCCTCCGGGACAGGGGTTTACGAGCAGTACTTC,CASSSSGTGVYEQYF
TRBJ2-1,NA,TRBD2,TRBV7-7,TGTGCCAGCAGCGCCTCCGGGACTATGCCTGAGCAGTTCTTC,CASSASGTMPEQFF
TRBJ1-2,NA,NA,TRBV20-1,TGCAGTGCTGGTCCCTACGAGGGAAATGGCTACACCTTC,CSAGPYEGNGYTF
TRBJ2-3,few,NA,TRBV10-3,TGTGCCATCAGTGGTGGTTTCGCAGATACGCAGTATTTT,CAISGGFADTQYF
TRBJ2-3,NA,NA,TRBV24-1,TGTGCCACCAGTGGCTCTTTCTCAGATACGCAGTATTTT,CATSGSFSDTQYF
TRBJ1-6,NA,NA,TRBV2,TGTGCCAGCACGACAGAGAATAATTCACCCCTCCACTTT,CASTTENNSPLHF
TRBJ1-1,few,NA,TRBV12-3/TRBV12-4,TGTGCCAGCAGTTTAATCCTAACGTCTGAAGCTTTCTTT,CASSLILTSEAFF
TRBJ2-3,few,NA,TRBV7-2,TGTGCCAGCAGCTTAGCGGGGGGTGCAGATACGCAGTATTTT,CASSLAGGADTQYF
TRBJ2-7,NA,NA,TRBV6-5,TGTGCCAGCAGTTACGGGCGGACCTACGAGCAGTACTTC,CASSYGRTYEQYF
TRBJ1-1,few,TRBD1,TRBV5-1,TGCGCCAGCAGCCAGACAGGGCTGGGGAACACTGAAGCTTTCTTT,CASSQTGLGNTEAFF
TRBJ1-2,NA,NA,TRBV9,TGTGCCAGCAGCTCCTCCCCATCTACAGGGAACTATGGCTACACCTTC,CASSSSPSTGNYGYTF
TRBJ2-5,few,NA,TRBV7-2,TGTGCCAGCAGCTTAGGGGGGCCGAGGCGAGAGACCCAGTACTTC,CASSLGGPRRETQYF
TRBJ1-1,NA,NA,TRBV24-1,TGTGCCACCAGTGATGGGACAAGTGGGAACACTGAAGCTTTCTTT,CATSDGTSGNTEAFF
TRBJ2-5,NA,NA,TRBV6-2/TRBV6-3,TGTGCCAGCAGTTACGCCCAAGAGACCCAGTACTTC,CASSYAQETQYF
TRBJ2-3,NA,TRBD2,TRBV24-1,TGTGCCACCAGTGATTCCGGGACTAGCGATAGGTTGACGCAGTATTTT,CATSDSGTSDRLTQYF
TRBJ2-7,few,NA,TRBV11-2,TGTGCCAGCAGCTTTACAGGTCCCGGATACGAGCAGTACTTC,CASSFTGPGYEQYF
TRBJ2-2,NA,TRBD2,TRBV7-2,TGTGCCAGCAGCTTGGCTAGCGGGGCCCTACTCACCGGGGAGCTGTTTTTT,CASSLASGALLTGELFF
TRBJ2-1,NA,TRBD2,TRBV7-9,TGTGCCAGCAGCTCCCTTAGCGGGGGGGGATTGAGTGAGCAGTTCTTC,CASSSLSGGGLSEQFF
TRBJ1-1,NA,TRBD1,TRBV7-9,TGTGCCAGCAGCTTCCGACAGGGGGCTTGGGCGAACACTGAAGCTTTCTTT,CASSFRQGAWANTEAFF
TRBJ1-2,NA,NA,TRBV20-1,TGCAGTGCTAGAGATGTTTTAGGGGCTGTAGGAGGCTACACCTTC,CSARDVLGAVGGYTF
TRBJ2-2,NA,TRBD1,TRBV7-8,TGTGCCAGCAGCCCCCCGGGACAGGGCGGCGGGGAGCTGTTTTTT,CASSPPGQGGGELFF
TRBJ2-3,NA,NA,TRBV7-2,TGTGCCAGCAGCTTCGTAGGGTCAGATACGCAGTATTTT,CASSFVGSDTQYF